This TCR beta chain was recorded in a study of blood T cells in healthy people across ages. A sample-barcoded 5' primer and a J-beta primer mix were used in a second PCR of roughly 7 to 11 cycles. All samples gave at least 2.5 million CDR3-containing paired-end reads. Each CDR3 protein gets one entry after TCRdb re-called the 5' RACE reads with MiXCR. The table has more than 700,000 distinct CDR3 sequences, 53% seen once. V lost 5 bases and J lost 2; bases outside the gene matches: 17. This CDR3 spans 18 amino acids. The sample was blood. This rearrangement joins TRBV12-3 or TRBV12-4 to TRBJ2-5; 7 positions agree with TRBD1. The sequence came from a man aged 80 or over in good health. CDR3 protein: CASSPFRPTGSGQETQYF. The CDR3, as DNA: TGTGCCAGCAGTCCTTTTAGACCGACAGGGTCTGGGCAAGAGACCCAGTACTTC.